This is a list of T cell receptor beta chains from one sample in a study of post-analysis software for immune sequencing data. TCRdb fed the PCR reads into MiXCR, producing one record per CDR3 protein. The sample lists about 770,000 distinct CDR3 sequences; 46% were seen once. The sample comprised blood. All receptors derive from a girl aged 10-17 years with multiple sclerosis. CDR3s include the opening cysteine and the closing phenylalanine or tryptophan. D genes are given only for firm matches. The size field is filled for only some rows; it gives once, few, many or a size class.

CDR3 DNA: TGCAGCGTTGGGCCGGCGGGAGGTTACAATGAGCAGTTCTTC
CDR3 protein: CSVGPAGGYNEQFF
D gene: TRBD2
V gene: TRBV29-1
J gene: TRBJ2-1
clone size: -

CDR3 DNA: TGTGCCAGCAGCCTAACAGGCAGGGAAGAGACCCAGTACTTC
CDR3 protein: CASSLTGREETQYF
D gene: -
V gene: TRBV6-6
J gene: TRBJ2-5
clone size: -

CDR3 DNA: TGCGCCAGCAGCTCGGATCGGACAGGGGGCAGGTCAGATACGCAGTATTTT
CDR3 protein: CASSSDRTGGRSDTQYF
D gene: TRBD1
V gene: TRBV5-1
J gene: TRBJ2-3
clone size: few

CDR3 DNA: TGCAGTGCTATGGGACTAGCGGCCGGCACAGATACGCAGTATTTT
CDR3 protein: CSAMGLAAGTDTQYF
D gene: TRBD2
V gene: TRBV20-1
J gene: TRBJ2-3
clone size: few

CDR3 DNA: TGCAGTGCTAGTTCCCCTAGCGGGAGGGCCTACAATGAGCAGTACTTC
CDR3 protein: CSASSPSGRAYNEQYF
D gene: TRBD2
V gene: TRBV20-1
J gene: TRBJ2-7
clone size: -

CDR3 DNA: TGTGCCATCAGTGACACTAGGACAGACCAACCTAACTATGGCTACACCTTC
CDR3 protein: CAISDTRTDQPNYGYTF
D gene: -
V gene: TRBV10-3
J gene: TRBJ1-2
clone size: -

CDR3 DNA: TGTGCCAGCAGCGCCGCCCAGAGCTACAATGAGCAGTTCTTC
CDR3 protein: CASSAAQSYNEQFF
D gene: -
V gene: TRBV9
J gene: TRBJ2-1
clone size: once

CDR3 DNA: TGTGCCATCAGTAACACAGGGGTCCCCGGGGGTGAAGCTTTCTTT
CDR3 protein: CAISNTGVPGGEAFF
D gene: TRBD1
V gene: TRBV10-3
J gene: TRBJ1-1
clone size: -

CDR3 DNA: TGCAGTTTTCTCGGTCGCACAGATACGCAGTATTTT
CDR3 protein: CSFLGRTDTQYF
D gene: -
V gene: TRBV29-1
J gene: TRBJ2-3
clone size: -

CDR3 DNA: TGTGCCAGCAGCGACGGACTAGCGGCCGCCTACGAGCAGTACTTC
CDR3 protein: CASSDGLAAAYEQYF
D gene: TRBD2
V gene: TRBV25-1
J gene: TRBJ2-7
clone size: -

CDR3 DNA: TGTGCCAGCAGCCCCGGGACTAGGGGGTACCATGAGCAGTTCTTC
CDR3 protein: CASSPGTRGYHEQFF
D gene: TRBD2
V gene: TRBV12-3/TRBV12-4
J gene: TRBJ2-1
clone size: few

CDR3 DNA: TGCAGTGCTAGAGAGAAGACAGGGATCCAAGAGACCCAGTACTTC
CDR3 protein: CSAREKTGIQETQYF
D gene: TRBD1
V gene: TRBV20-1
J gene: TRBJ2-5
clone size: -

CDR3 DNA: TGTGCCAGCAGCACAGACTTTCCGGGACTAGGTGATAGTGATACGCAGTATTTT
CDR3 protein: CASSTDFPGLGDSDTQYF
D gene: TRBD2
V gene: TRBV6-1
J gene: TRBJ2-3
clone size: -

CDR3 DNA: TGCAGTGCTACTACAGGGGCGGGCCAGCCCCAGCATTTT
CDR3 protein: CSATTGAGQPQHF
D gene: TRBD1
V gene: TRBV20-1
J gene: TRBJ1-5
clone size: few

CDR3 DNA: TGCAGTGCTAGAGTCTTGGGGGTAAAAGAGACCCAGTACTTC
CDR3 protein: CSARVLGVKETQYF
D gene: -
V gene: TRBV20-1
J gene: TRBJ2-5
clone size: few

CDR3 DNA: TGTGCCAGCAGCTTGGGAGTTGGACAGGGCTACGAGCAGTACTTC
CDR3 protein: CASSLGVGQGYEQYF
D gene: TRBD1
V gene: TRBV11-1
J gene: TRBJ2-7
clone size: -

CDR3 DNA: TGCAGTGCTAGGGTCAGGGGGATCTACGAGCAGTACTTC
CDR3 protein: CSARVRGIYEQYF
D gene: TRBD1
V gene: TRBV20-1
J gene: TRBJ2-7
clone size: -

CDR3 DNA: TGTGCCAGCGGCATGACTTGGACAGAGACATACAATGAGCAGTTCTTC
CDR3 protein: CASGMTWTETYNEQFF
D gene: -
V gene: TRBV5-5
J gene: TRBJ2-1
clone size: few

CDR3 DNA: TGTGCCAGCGCCAAGGGGAGCGCGAAGCGCGAGCAGTTCTTC
CDR3 protein: CASAKGSAKREQFF
D gene: -
V gene: TRBV27
J gene: TRBJ2-1
clone size: -

CDR3 DNA: TGTGCCATCAGTGAGTCCCACCCGAACACTGAAGCTTTCTTT
CDR3 protein: CAISESHPNTEAFF
D gene: -
V gene: TRBV10-3
J gene: TRBJ1-1
clone size: few

CDR3 DNA: TGCAGCGTTGAATTTTTGCCAGCGGCCAGCTCCTACGAGCAGTACTTC
CDR3 protein: CSVEFLPAASSYEQYF
D gene: -
V gene: TRBV29-1
J gene: TRBJ2-7
clone size: -

CDR3 DNA: TGTGCCAGCAGTCTACATCCTGGACTAGCGGGAGTCAATGAGCAGTTCTTC
CDR3 protein: CASSLHPGLAGVNEQFF
D gene: TRBD2
V gene: TRBV28
J gene: TRBJ2-1
clone size: -

CDR3 DNA: TGCAGTGCTAGGGACAGGGTCAATGAGCAGTTCTTC
CDR3 protein: CSARDRVNEQFF
D gene: TRBD1
V gene: TRBV20-1
J gene: TRBJ2-1
clone size: -

CDR3 DNA: TGTGCCAGCAGCTTAGGGACTAGGCTGATCAATGAGCAGTTCTTC
CDR3 protein: CASSLGTRLINEQFF
D gene: TRBD2
V gene: TRBV11-1
J gene: TRBJ2-1
clone size: -

CDR3 DNA: TGCAGCGTTTTGTCTGGAAATGAGCAGTTCTTC
CDR3 protein: CSVLSGNEQFF
D gene: -
V gene: TRBV29-1
J gene: TRBJ2-1
clone size: -

CDR3 DNA: TGTGCCAGCAGCCAACGAACGACTAGCGGTAATGAGCAGTTCTTC
CDR3 protein: CASSQRTTSGNEQFF
D gene: TRBD2
V gene: TRBV3-1
J gene: TRBJ2-1
clone size: few

CDR3 DNA: TGTGCCACCAGCAGGGCAGGGTGGGATAGCAATCAGCCCCAGCATTTT
CDR3 protein: CATSRAGWDSNQPQHF
D gene: -
V gene: TRBV15
J gene: TRBJ1-5
clone size: -

CDR3 DNA: TGCGCCAGCAGCCACGGGACTAGCGGCCCTACAACTGAGCAGTTCTTC
CDR3 protein: CASSHGTSGPTTEQFF
D gene: TRBD2
V gene: TRBV5-1
J gene: TRBJ2-1
clone size: -

CDR3 DNA: TGTGCCAGCAGCTTTAGCGGGCACTTTAATGAGCAGTTCTTC
CDR3 protein: CASSFSGHFNEQFF
D gene: TRBD2
V gene: TRBV7-2
J gene: TRBJ2-1
clone size: -

CDR3 DNA: TGTGCCAGCAGCTCGGGACTAGCGGGATGGAGCTCCTACAATGAGCAGTTCTTC
CDR3 protein: CASSSGLAGWSSYNEQFF
D gene: TRBD2
V gene: TRBV7-9
J gene: TRBJ2-1
clone size: -

CDR3 DNA: TGTGCCAGCAGCCCCGGGACAGTGAACACTGAAGCTTTCTTT
CDR3 protein: CASSPGTVNTEAFF
D gene: TRBD1
V gene: TRBV12-3/TRBV12-4
J gene: TRBJ1-1
clone size: many

CDR3 DNA: TGTGCCAGTAGTATCGCCAGAGATTCACCCCTCCACTTT
CDR3 protein: CASSIARDSPLHF
D gene: -
V gene: TRBV19
J gene: TRBJ1-6
clone size: -

CDR3 DNA: TGTGCCAGCAGTGCGGACCCCGGCCACAATGAGCAGTTCTTC
CDR3 protein: CASSADPGHNEQFF
D gene: -
V gene: TRBV12-3/TRBV12-4
J gene: TRBJ2-1
clone size: -

CDR3 DNA: TGTGCCAGCAGTCCGCCGGGTCCGCGCTCTGGGGCCAACGTCCTGACTTTC
CDR3 protein: CASSPPGPRSGANVLTF
D gene: -
V gene: TRBV7-2
J gene: TRBJ2-6
clone size: -

CDR3 DNA: TGTGCCAGCAGCTTAGCGGGACAGGCGTCCTACGAGCAGTACTTC
CDR3 protein: CASSLAGQASYEQYF
D gene: TRBD1
V gene: TRBV7-9
J gene: TRBJ2-7
clone size: -

CDR3 DNA: TGTGCCAGCAGGAGGGGTGAAAAACTGTTTTTT
CDR3 protein: CASRRGEKLFF
D gene: -
V gene: TRBV3-1
J gene: TRBJ1-4
clone size: many

CDR3 DNA: TGCAGTGCTAGAGATATCCGGGGATCTATCGGAGACGAGCAGTACTTC
CDR3 protein: CSARDIRGSIGDEQYF
D gene: -
V gene: TRBV20-1
J gene: TRBJ2-7
clone size: -

CDR3 DNA: TGTGCCAGCAGCGTAGTAGACTTTAGCTCCTACAATGAGCAGTTCTTC
CDR3 protein: CASSVVDFSSYNEQFF
D gene: -
V gene: TRBV9
J gene: TRBJ2-1
clone size: -

CDR3 DNA: TGCGCCAGCAGCCAAGAATCGGCGTTTGGCGCAGATACGCAGTATTTT
CDR3 protein: CASSQESAFGADTQYF
D gene: -
V gene: TRBV4-1
J gene: TRBJ2-3
clone size: -

CDR3 DNA: TGTGCCACCAGCAGCGGGGGACATAGCCCCTACAATGAGCAGTTCTTC
CDR3 protein: CATSSGGHSPYNEQFF
D gene: -
V gene: TRBV15
J gene: TRBJ2-1
clone size: -

CDR3 DNA: TGTGCCAGCAGCTTAGGCCCGGGGACAGAGTCCTACGAGCAGTACTTC
CDR3 protein: CASSLGPGTESYEQYF
D gene: TRBD1
V gene: TRBV7-6
J gene: TRBJ2-7
clone size: few

CDR3 DNA: TGTGCCAGCAGCCCCTCGAGACAGGGGTACAATGAGCAGTTCTTC
CDR3 protein: CASSPSRQGYNEQFF
D gene: TRBD1
V gene: TRBV13
J gene: TRBJ2-1
clone size: -

CDR3 DNA: TGTGCCAGCAGCCTCCGGACAGGGGGCCCGAGAGAGACCCAGTACTTC
CDR3 protein: CASSLRTGGPRETQYF
D gene: TRBD1
V gene: TRBV3-1
J gene: TRBJ2-5
clone size: -

CDR3 DNA: TGCAGCGGAGGACGGGAGTGGACTGAAGCTTTCTTT
CDR3 protein: CSGGREWTEAFF
D gene: -
V gene: TRBV29-1
J gene: TRBJ1-1
clone size: -

CDR3 DNA: TGTGCTAGCAGCCCCCGGGCAGGGGGCCATGACGGGGAGCTGTTTTTT
CDR3 protein: CASSPRAGGHDGELFF
D gene: TRBD1
V gene: TRBV7-7
J gene: TRBJ2-2
clone size: -